A single sample gave rise to the 28 T cell receptor beta chains below, sequenced in a study of CD8+ T cells in alopecia areata. Sample treatment: oral pan-JAK inhibitor, 5-10 mg twice daily. Sequencing used cDNA as its template, made by extracting RNA and reverse transcribing it. The protocol was immunoSEQ multiplex PCR, while the TCRdb copy is restricted to in-frame clones and leaves out a portion. Among approximately 160,000 clones, about 60% were seen once, and the ten largest hold 12% to 15%. The input for sequencing was CD4+ T cells sorted from blood, taken at week 24, from a patient treated with tofacitinib. The receptors originated from a human donor with alopecia areata.

The gene calls are TRBV10-2 and TRBJ2-3; 9 nucleotides line up with TRBD1. V gave up 9 bases and J gave up 4 bases; unmatched junction bases: 11. Germline CDR1 reads WSHSY; CDR2 reads SAAADI. The CDR3 is 15 amino acids. CDR3 in DNA: TGCGCCAGTAATGATCCGGGACAGGGTCCAGATACGCAGTATTTT. Residues: CASNDPGQGPDTQYF.

This clone was seen more than once but under ten times. The V call is TRBV6-5, the J call TRBJ2-3; no definite D call. The CDR3 runs 12 residues. Between the trimmed V and J ends, which lost 6 bases and 5 bases, there was a span of 9 bases. Germline V lookup: CDR1 MNHEY, CDR2 SVGAGI. The CDR3 region has the DNA TGTGCCAGCAGACATAGAAGAGATACGCAGTATTTT. It yields the protein CASRHRRDTQYF.

This sequence joins TRBV6-6 and TRBJ2-7, with D tentatively TRBD1 or TRBD2 (5 bases each). Trimming stripped 6 bases from V and 4 bases from J, with 16 bases between. The germline V gene encodes CDR1 MNHNY and CDR2 SVGAGI (reference sequence). This CDR3 is 14 amino acids long. CDR3: CASRDAGADYEQYF. The CDR3 DNA reads TGTGCCAGCAGGGACGCCGGGGCAGATTACGAGCAGTACTTC.

CDR3 DNA: TGTGCCAGCAGGCAGAGAGGGGGACCAAACTACAATGAGCAGTTCTTC. The encoded protein is CASRQRGGPNYNEQFF. This chain links TRBV2 with TRBJ2-1; D is perhaps TRBD1 (6 bases). Germline values: CDR1 SNHLY, CDR2 FYNNEI. Between the trimmed V and J ends, which lost 6 bases and 3 bases, there was a span of 18 bases. The CDR3 consists of 16 residues.

V gene TRBV2 combines with J gene TRBJ2-3, with unresolved D. CDR3 length equals 14 residues. Germline V lookup: CDR1 SNHLY, CDR2 FYNNEI. Trimming pared 6 bases from V and 3 bases from J, leaving 13 bases between. The CDR3 region has the DNA TGTGCCAGCAGCGAGAAGGGCCCGACAGATACGCAGTATTTT. As protein: CASSEKGPTDTQYF.

The CDR3 DNA follows: TGTGCCAGCAGCCTGGGGGAGGTCCAAGAGACCCAGTACTTC. Translated: CASSLGEVQETQYF. The chain uses TRBV7-8 and TRBJ2-5, with D maybe TRBD2 (6 bases). With 5 bases removed from V and 1 base from J, the gap between germline ends came to 11 bases. The CDR3 spans 14 residues. Per the germline V gene, CDR1 is SGHVS and CDR2 is FQNEAQ.

The table lists this clone with a count of one. The junction departs from the called germline gene at one end, perhaps through a read error. This rearrangement joins TRBV4-1 to TRBJ2-5; 10 bases match TRBD1. CDR3 size: 16 residues. Germline CDR1 is MGHRA and CDR2 is YSYEKL. CDR3 bases: TGTGCCAGCAGCCAAGATGTGGGACAGGGGCCGGCGACCCAGTACTTC. The encoded protein is CASSQDVGQGPATQYF.

V and J are TRBV5-1 and TRBJ2-1; the D is unclear. The CDR3 runs to 14 residues. Trimming shortened V by 0 bases and J by 6 bases, and 10 bases separated the two germline ends. CDR1 and CDR2 (germline): SGHRS, YFSETQ. DNA for the CDR3: TGCGCCAGCAGCTTGGTGCCAGTAGGCAATGAGCAGTTCTTC. Its translation: CASSLVPVGNEQFF.

The J gene is TRBJ2-3, the V gene TRBV29-1; TRBD2 matches at 8 bases. The CDR3 spans 17 residues. V shed 6 bases and J 2 bases; nucleotides not matched to a gene: 16. The germline CDR1 and CDR2 sequences are SQVTM and ANQGSEA. CDR3 in amino acids: CSVGSAGAGALTDTQYF. Here the CDR3 DNA reads TGCAGCGTGGGTTCTGCGGGAGCGGGGGCCCTCACAGATACGCAGTATTTT.

This clone has a single count. CDR3 nucleotides: TGCAGCGTTGAAGTCATGGGGGCTTCTTTTGGCTACACCTTC. Translation gives CSVEVMGASFGYTF. The gene calls are TRBV29-1 and TRBJ1-2; TRBD1 might be the D (6 bases). This CDR3 has 14 amino acids. The germline V gene has CDR1 SQVTM and CDR2 ANQGSEA. Trimming took off 1 base at V and 7 bases at J, with 16 bases between the two ends.

The V call is TRBV30, the J call TRBJ1-4; maybe TRBD1 (6 bases). CDR3 length equals 15 residues. Germline V gene data show CDR1 as GTSNPN and CDR2 as SVGIG (reference sequence). V was pared by 3 bases and J by 8 bases, with 19 bases between. The CDR3 bases are TGTGCCTGGAGCCCAGCTTCGGGGGGCAGCGAAAAACTGTTTTTT. Amino acid sequence: CAWSPASGGSEKLFF.

This clone was detected only a few times. This chain connects TRBV2 to TRBJ1-1, with a possible D match to TRBD1 (5 bases). V was trimmed by 5 bases and J by 6 bases, leaving 13 bases between them. The germline V gene has CDR1 SNHLY and CDR2 FYNNEI. The CDR3 length is 13 residues. CDR3 sequence (DNA): TGTGCCAGCAGTCAACAGGTGATCCCTGAAGCTTTCTTT. Amino acid sequence: CASSQQVIPEAFF.

V and J are TRBV29-1 and TRBJ1-1; no clear D. Germline V CDR1 and CDR2: SQVTM, ANQGSEA. V shed 7 bases and J shed 1 base, with 13 bases lying between them. This CDR3 has 13 amino acids. CDR3 residues: CSGTVGGNTEAFF. The CDR3 DNA sequence: TGCAGCGGGACTGTAGGTGGGAACACTGAAGCTTTCTTT. The full variable domain, its missing parts supplied by reference TRBV29-1 and TRBJ1-1, is SAVISQKPSRDICQRGTSLTIQCQVDSQVTMMFWYRQQPGQSLTLIATANQGSEATYESGFVIDKFPISRPNLTFSTLTVSNMSPEDSSIYLCSGTVGGNTEAFFGQGTRLTVV.

J is TRBJ2-5 and V is TRBV4-1; TRBD2 matches at 15 bases. The germline gives CDR1 MGHRA, CDR2 YSYEKL. The CDR3 runs to 16 residues. Trimming took 4 bases from V and 3 from J; bases not matched to a gene: 3. Here the CDR3 DNA reads TGCGCCAGCAGCCGGACTAGCGGGGGGGCAGAAGAGACCCAGTACTTC. Its translation is CASSRTSGGAEETQYF.

The rearrangement links TRBV5-1 to TRBJ1-6; D is uncertain. The length of the CDR3 is 14 residues. CDR1 and CDR2 from the germline V gene are SGHRS and YFSETQ. Trimming removed 3 bases at V and 9 bases at J, with 13 bases between. The CDR3, as DNA: TGCGCCAGCAGCTCGGGAACCCTTGGTTCACCCCTCCACTTT. Protein: CASSSGTLGSPLHF.

This chain uses TRBV2 with TRBJ2-3; possible D gene TRBD2, 6 bases. The CDR3 sequence is 15 residues long. Trimming removed 2 bases at V and 4 bases at J, with 13 bases between. CDR1 is SNHLY, CDR2 FYNNEI, per germline. The CDR3 DNA sequence: TGTGCCAGCAGTGAATCGGGGGTAGGGGCAGATACGCAGTATTTT. Protein sequence: CASSESGVGADTQYF.

This clone was observed a few times. This chain connects TRBV6-5 to TRBJ1-2; 8 nucleotides align to TRBD1. Trimming cost V 0 bases and J 6 bases; bases outside gene matches: 9. Germline V lookup: CDR1 MNHEY, CDR2 SVGAGI. This CDR3 contains 16 residues. CDR3 in amino acids: CASSYSTSRGHDGYTF. CDR3 bases: TGTGCCAGCAGTTACTCGACAAGCAGGGGGCACGATGGCTACACCTTC.

This chain joins TRBV29-1 and TRBJ1-1; D unclear. V was cut by 4 bases and J by 1 base, with 16 bases left in between. Germline loops: CDR1 SQVTM, CDR2 ANQGSEA. The CDR3 length is 15 residues. CDR3 nucleotides: TGCAGCGTTGGGATTGAAATGGGATGGAACACTGAAGCTTTCTTT. This codes for CSVGIEMGWNTEAFF.

The table lists this clone with a count of one. The CDR3 loop is CATSQGRSNQPQHF. CDR3 bases: TGTGCCACCAGCCAGGGACGTAGCAATCAGCCCCAGCATTTT. The rearrangement links TRBV15 to TRBJ1-5; D is perhaps TRBD1 (5 bases). V was shortened by 5 bases and J by 0 bases, with 8 bases between the two germline ends. The CDR3 sequence is 14 residues long. Per germline, CDR1 LNHNV and CDR2 YYDKDF (reference sequence).

This clone has just one count. J is TRBJ1-2 and V is TRBV5-1, with a possible D match to TRBD1 (5 bases). The CDR3 is made up of 13 amino acids. Per germline, CDR1 SGHRS and CDR2 YFSETQ. V shed 3 bases and J shed 7 bases, with 13 bases lying between them. CDR3 nucleotides: TGCGCCAGCAGCTCTACAGGAGAGGCTGGCTACACCTTC. Translating gives CASSSTGEAGYTF.

The genes are TRBV19 and TRBJ1-1; maybe TRBD1 (6 bases). Trimming shortened V by 5 bases and J by 0 bases, and 13 bases separated the two germline ends. The germline CDR1 and CDR2 sequences are LNHDA and SQIVND (reference sequence). The CDR3 runs to 15 residues. CDR3 sequence reads: CASSPSGTLNTEAFF. CDR3 DNA: TGTGCCAGTAGTCCCTCCGGGACATTGAACACTGAAGCTTTCTTT.

The V and J genes are TRBV30 and TRBJ1-2; D uncertain. V was pared by 3 bases and J by 3 bases, with 14 bases between. CDR1 is GTSNPN, CDR2 SVGIG, per germline (reference sequence). This CDR3 contains 14 residues. As DNA, the CDR3 is TGTGCCTGGAGGCCCGGACGGCCAGACTATGGCTACACCTTC. Residues: CAWRPGRPDYGYTF.

The CDR3 region is CASSAGPTVPETQYF. Written as DNA, the CDR3 is TGCGCCAGCAGCGCGGGACCAACCGTCCCGGAGACCCAGTACTTC. The V call is TRBV5-1, the J call TRBJ2-5, with TRBD2 as a possible D gene (6 bases). The V end lost 4 bases, the J end lost 5 bases, and 18 bases lay between the germline ends. Germline CDR1 SGHRS, CDR2 YFSETQ. CDR3 size: 15 residues.

The chain uses TRBV6-5 and TRBJ1-4, with TRBD1 matching 7 bases. V lost 6 bases to trimming and J lost 0 bases; unmatched junction nucleotides: 1. This CDR3 has 14 residues. Germline-derived CDR1 and CDR2 are MNHEY and SVGAGI. CDR3 residues: CASRDRSTNEKLFF. The DNA of the CDR3 is TGTGCCAGCAGGGACAGGTCAACTAATGAAAAACTGTTTTTT.

As regards this clone: The sample holds other DNA sequences that translate to the same CDR3. The chain couples TRBV5-1 to TRBJ1-1; D is undetermined. The CDR3 contains 14 residues. V dropped 1 base and J dropped 1 base, with 8 bases sitting between them. Germline CDR1 reads SGHRS; CDR2 reads YFSETQ. CDR3 nucleotide sequence: TGCGCCAGCAGCTTGACTCCAGCGAACACTGAAGCTTTCTTT. It translates to CASSLTPANTEAFF.

This chain joins TRBV6-5 and TRBJ2-1; unclear D gene. The CDR3 length is 14 residues. Germline CDR1 MNHEY, CDR2 SVGAGI. V was trimmed by 8 bases and J by 0 bases, leaving 11 bases between them. CDR3 coding DNA: TGTGCCAGCGGTTTACCGAGCTCCTACAATGAGCAGTTCTTC. Translated, it gives CASGLPSSYNEQFF.

This sequence joins TRBV6-1 and TRBJ2-7; D call uncertain. The CDR3 is made up of 14 amino acids. Germline V lookup: CDR1 MNHNS, CDR2 SASEGT. V lost 6 bases and J 0 bases, leaving 12 bases between the germline ends. CDR3 loop: CASRELWPSYEQYF. Here the CDR3 DNA reads TGTGCCAGCAGGGAACTCTGGCCCTCCTACGAGCAGTACTTC.

The chain uses TRBV25-1 and TRBJ1-6; 8 positions agree with TRBD1. Trimming removed 6 bases from V and 6 bases from J; junction bases left unmatched: 4. There are 14 residues in the CDR3. Germline V gene sequence: CDR1 MGHDK, CDR2 SYGVNS. The CDR3 protein is CASRETGANSPLHF. DNA of the CDR3: TGTGCCAGCAGGGAGACAGGGGCTAATTCACCCCTCCACTTT. The full variable domain, rest sourced from reference TRBV25-1 and TRBJ1-6, is EADIYQTPRYLVIGTGKKITLECSQTMGHDKMYWYQQDPGMELHLIHYSYGVNSTEKGDLSSESTVSRIRTEHFPLTLESARPSHTSQYLCASRETGANSPLHFGNGTRLTVT.